This TCR beta chain was retrieved from a study of blood T cell repertoires in COVID-19. This table comes from immunoSEQ multiplex PCR, and its TCRdb copy is limited to in-frame clones, with some not included. Here the sample spans about 150,000 clones, around 86% being singletons. Per germline, CDR1 LGHDT and CDR2 YNNKEL (reference sequence). The CDR3 spans 13 residues. V shed 4 bases, J shed 3 bases, and the junction held 2 bases outside the gene matches. Input material: peripheral blood. The V and J genes are TRBV3-1 (or the pseudogene TRBV3-2) and TRBJ2-7, with 8 bases identical to TRBD2. The sequence was obtained from a man older than 75 with acute or convalescent COVID-19. The CDR3 here is CASSLSGNYEQYF. Written as DNA, the CDR3 is TGTGCCAGCAGCCTTAGCGGGAACTACGAGCAGTACTTC.